The 7 T cell receptor beta chains reported below all come from one sample, sequenced in a study of T-cell reconstitution after alpha-beta-depleted transplantation in children. Researchers prepared the TCRbeta library using unique molecular identifiers, the study reports. Via MiXCR, TCRdb re-called the PCR reads, giving one row per CDR3 protein. The sample records around 360,000 distinct CDR3 sequences, about a tenth being singletons. The sample in question was PBMCs from the stem cell graft donor, obtained from the stem cell graft. These receptors were obtained from a human donor who donated a stem cell graft to a child with acute lymphoblastic leukemia.

The CDR3 coding sequence is TGTGCCAGCAGCAGGACTACCTCCACCGAGCAGTACTTC. This sequence encodes CASSRTTSTEQYF. The chain uses TRBV7-2 and TRBJ2-7, with TRBD2 as a possible D gene (6 bases). The V and J ends lost 5 bases and 6 bases respectively, with 14 bases between them. CDR1 is SGHTA, CDR2 FQGNSA, per germline. This CDR3 has 13 amino acids.

This clonotype has just a few counts. The rearrangement joins TRBV3-1 to TRBJ2-3, with 10 bases lining up with TRBD2. Germline-derived CDR1 and CDR2 are LGHDT and YNNKEL (reference sequence). The CDR3 spans 16 residues. J was trimmed by 1 base and V by 3 bases; bases with no gene match: 4. The CDR3 sequence is CASSHRTSGGTDTQYF. CDR3 nucleotide sequence: TGTGCCAGCAGCCACCGGACTAGCGGCGGCACAGATACGCAGTATTTT.

The genes are TRBV7-9 and TRBJ2-1, with TRBD2 identical over 7 bases. V lost 0 bases and J lost 8; bases outside the gene matches: 13. The CDR3 spans 17 residues. Germline lookup yields CDR1 SEHNR and CDR2 FQNEAQ (reference sequence). CDR3 sequence reads: CASSLASGGSITDEQFF. In nucleotides, the CDR3 is TGTGCCAGCAGCTTAGCCTCGGGCGGGAGTATTACGGATGAGCAGTTCTTC.

There are a few counts of this clonotype. V and J are TRBV27 and TRBJ2-3; D gene uncertain. Germline values: CDR1 MNHEY, CDR2 SMNVEV (reference sequence). The V end was cut by 4 bases, the J end by 2 bases, with 16 bases between. The CDR3 extends over 16 amino acids. The CDR3: CASSSPRADSTDTQYF. The CDR3 DNA is TGTGCCAGCAGTTCCCCCCGGGCAGATTCCACAGATACGCAGTATTTT.

Worth noting for this clonotype: A much larger clone differs by one base, so this may be a read error. The DNA for the CDR3 is TGCGCCAGCAGCCATACCGGGACAGGAGGCTACGACCAGTACTTC. Residues: CASSHTGTGGYDQYF. V and J are TRBV4-1 and TRBJ2-7, with TRBD1 identical over 8 bases. CDR1 MGHRA and CDR2 YSYEKL come from the germline V gene. The CDR3 totals 15 residues.

This clonotype was observed a few times. This sequence joins TRBV28 and TRBJ2-7, with unresolved D. The CDR3 consists of 12 residues. Germline lookup yields CDR1 MDHEN and CDR2 SYDVKM. Deletions cut 5 bases from V and 7 bases from J, with 12 bases between. The CDR3 DNA reads TGTGCCAGCAGTATCCTACGATCTGAGCAGTACTTC. It codes for CASSILRSEQYF.

This clonotype was seen once. V gene TRBV20-1 combines with J gene TRBJ2-1; TRBD2 might be the D (5 bases). The V end lost 4 bases, the J end lost 7 bases, and 14 bases lay between the germline ends. Germline assignment: CDR1 DFQATT and CDR2 SNEGSKA (reference sequence). The CDR3 covers 13 residues. CDR3: CSAIRRRRNEQFF. The CDR3 region has the DNA TGCAGTGCTATCCGCCGGAGGAGGAATGAGCAGTTCTTC.